Sequencing of this T cell receptor beta chain was carried out in a study of beta chain features in type 1 diabetes. Notes on the study in general: More deletions and fewer insertions at VDJ junctions were seen in type 1 diabetes patients.

The CDR3 totals 15 residues. Looked up from germline, CDR1 is MNHEY and CDR2 is SVGAGI. V shed 5 bases and J shed 9 bases, with 20 bases lying between them. Details on this clone: Its target is not known.

Isolated RNA was reverse transcribed in full, so expressed TCRB transcripts were sequenced. Regulatory, naive and central memory T cell samples averaged about 3.5 million reads. Sequencing was performed with immunoSEQ multiplex PCR; in TCRdb, only in-frame clones are kept and a portion is missing. The repertoire holds under 500,000 clones, with 25% to 35% as singletons. V gene TRBV6-5 combines with J gene TRBJ2-1; D gene uncertain. Material for sequencing was naive CD4+ T cells from blood. The clonotype was recovered from a man between 18 and 29 years old in good health. CDR3 region: CASSPRWQVYGEQFF. The CDR3 DNA reads as TGTGCCAGCAGTCCCCGTTGGCAGGTGTACGGTGAGCAGTTCTTC.